One and the same sample provided the 11 T cell receptor beta chains below, sequenced in a study of cytomegalovirus exposure and HLA in healthy donors. PCR amplification relied on 60 Vbeta primers (plus 13 Jbeta primers). Produced via immunoSEQ multiplex PCR; TCRdb's table is partial and in-frame only. The sample lists roughly 190,000 clones; 79% were seen once. Sequencing was performed on PBMCs. The receptor source for this set is a girl under 18 in good health and CMV-seropositive.

V gene TRBV5-1 combines with J gene TRBJ1-6; D may be TRBD1 (5 bases). Trimming pared 4 bases from V and 7 bases from J, leaving 15 bases between. CDR1 and CDR2 from the germline V gene are SGHRS and YFSETQ. CDR3 length: 15 amino acids. CDR3 region: CASSGLAGYNSPLHF. For the CDR3, the DNA is TGCGCCAGCAGCGGCCTGGCAGGGTACAATTCACCCCTCCACTTT.

This rearrangement joins TRBV11-3 to TRBJ2-5; 8 bases are shared with TRBD2. V lost 5 bases, J lost 5 bases, and 10 bases stayed unmatched. The CDR3 has 15 residues. The germline V gene has CDR1 SGHNT and CDR2 YENEEA. This chain's CDR3 is CASSPPGGQGETQYF. The CDR3 DNA reads as TGTGCCAGCAGCCCCCCGGGGGGGCAAGGGGAGACCCAGTACTTC.

The chain couples TRBV28 to TRBJ1-2; D may be TRBD1 (6 bases). Trimming took 2 bases from V and 6 from J, leaving 13 bases between them. Germline-derived CDR1 and CDR2 are MDHEN and SYDVKM. The CDR3 loop spans 14 amino acids. The CDR3, as DNA: TGTGCCAGCAGTTTAGTACAGGGAAGTAATGGCTACACCTTC. Residues: CASSLVQGSNGYTF.

This clone was detected a few times. The V call is TRBV6-5, the J call TRBJ2-7; 8 nucleotides match TRBD1. Germline lookup yields CDR1 MNHEY and CDR2 SVGAGI. The CDR3 runs to 15 residues. The trim removed 5 bases at V and 3 bases at J, leaving 9 bases unmatched. Here the CDR3 DNA reads TGTGCCAGCAGTCTAATTGGGACAGGTGACTACGAGCAGTACTTC. This encodes CASSLIGTGDYEQYF.

The chain has TRBV9 and TRBJ2-3; TRBD1 is a possible D gene (5 bases). Germline V gene data show CDR1 as SGDLS and CDR2 as YYNGEE. The CDR3 contains 14 residues. V lost 1 base to trimming and J lost 4 bases, with 10 bases between them. This chain's CDR3 is CASSVQGGSDTQYF. CDR3 DNA sequence: TGTGCCAGCAGCGTACAGGGTGGGTCAGATACGCAGTATTTT.

The V gene is TRBV27, the J gene TRBJ1-2; D is unclear. CDR1 is MNHEY and CDR2 is SMNVEV in the germline V gene (reference sequence). Trimming removed 2 bases at V and 1 base at J, with 11 bases between. This CDR3 has 15 amino acids. CDR3 sequence (DNA): TGTGCCAGCAGTTTAAAAACGGACTTTAACTATGGCTACACCTTC. This gives the protein CASSLKTDFNYGYTF.

The V and J genes are TRBV14 and TRBJ2-1; the match to TRBD1 covers 7 bases. Germline V CDR1 and CDR2: SGHDN, FVKESK. The CDR3 covers 16 residues. V dropped 4 bases and J dropped 6; count of bases not matched to a gene: 12. The CDR3 DNA reads TGTGCCAGCAGCCCAACAGGGGACCTTCGGTTCAATGAGCAGTTCTTC. Its protein product is CASSPTGDLRFNEQFF.

The chain has TRBV27 and TRBJ2-5; TRBD1 matches at 9 bases. This CDR3 region has 15 residues. V was pared by 7 bases and J by 3 bases, with 9 bases of the junction left unmatched. Germline CDR1 and CDR2: MNHEY and SMNVEV (reference sequence). CDR3 bases: TGTGCCAGCAATAGCAGGGACAGGGTGAAAGAGACCCAGTACTTC. Protein product: CASNSRDRVKETQYF.

This sequence joins TRBV6-6 and TRBJ2-7; 8 nucleotides match TRBD1. V lost 11 bases and J lost 3; bases outside the gene matches: 9. Germline V gives CDR1 MNHNY, CDR2 SVGAGI (reference sequence). The CDR3 sequence is 13 residues long. CDR3 amino acids: CAAAGGSLYEQYF. The CDR3 DNA reads TGTGCCGCCGCAGGGGGCTCCCTCTACGAGCAGTACTTC.

Details on this clone: Other nucleotide sequences in the sample specify the same CDR3. J is TRBJ2-1 and V is TRBV4-3; 8 positions match TRBD2. V gave up 3 bases and J gave up 5 bases; unmatched junction bases: 6. The CDR3 totals 15 residues. Germline V gene data show CDR1 as LGHNA and CDR2 as YSLEER. The CDR3 protein is CASSQLSGANNEQFF. DNA for the CDR3: TGCGCCAGCAGCCAGCTTAGCGGGGCTAACAATGAGCAGTTCTTC.

The chain couples TRBV28 to TRBJ2-7; the match to TRBD1 covers 9 bases. This CDR3 comprises 14 residues. CDR1 MDHEN and CDR2 SYDVKM come from the germline V gene. The J segment lost 3 bases and the V segment lost 5 bases, leaving 5 bases of the junction unmatched. The CDR3 loop reads CASSEQGALYEQYF. In DNA form, the CDR3 reads TGTGCCAGCAGTGAACAGGGGGCTCTCTACGAGCAGTACTTC.